The 19 T cell receptor beta chains listed next were all sequenced from one sample in a study of T cell repertoires in cytomegalovirus infection. TCRdb reprocessed the reads with MiXCR, giving one entry per CDR3 protein. The table shows approximately 490,000 distinct CDR3 sequences, with about 11% occurring only once. The sequencing sample was made of PBMCs. The origin of the receptors is a human donor in good health (CMV status not recorded). Some clones in this sample may be carry-over from other donors' samples.

The chain has TRBV20-1 and TRBJ1-5, with D perhaps TRBD1 (6 bases). CDR3 size: 12 residues. Germline values: CDR1 DFQATT, CDR2 SNEGSKA (reference sequence). CDR3 loop: CSGRGGNQPQHF. The CDR3 coding sequence is TGCAGCGGGAGGGGGGGCAATCAGCCCCAGCATTTT.

This clonotype was detected only a few times. J is TRBJ1-4 and V is TRBV15, with unresolved D. V was shortened by 4 bases and J by 4 bases, with 7 bases between the two germline ends. CDR3 length: 13 residues. Germline lookup yields CDR1 LNHNV and CDR2 YYDKDF (reference sequence). CDR3 residues: CATSTSFNEKLFF. CDR3 bases: TGTGCCACCAGCACGTCCTTTAATGAAAAACTGTTTTTT.

This clonotype appeared many times. This chain connects TRBV5-1 to TRBJ2-7; D gene unclear. Trimming stripped 3 bases from V and 2 bases from J, with 21 bases between. The length of the CDR3 is 17 residues. Germline values: CDR1 SGHRS, CDR2 YFSETQ. This CDR3 reads CASSSIPLRGGTYEQYF. DNA for the CDR3: TGCGCCAGCAGCTCGATCCCGCTCCGCGGCGGAACCTACGAGCAGTACTTC.

This clonotype was picked up many times. As DNA, the CDR3 is TGTGCCAGCAGCTTAAGGGGCGCCGGCAATCAGCCCCAGCATTTT. Encoded protein: CASSLRGAGNQPQHF. This rearrangement joins TRBV7-2 to TRBJ1-5; weak D call: TRBD1 (5 bases). The germline V gene encodes CDR1 SGHTA and CDR2 FQGNSA. V lost 2 bases and J 2 bases, leaving 10 bases between the germline ends. The CDR3 totals 15 residues.

Ten or more counts support this clonotype. The chain uses TRBV6-1 and TRBJ1-2; D unresolved. Trimming left V 0 bases short and J 6 bases short, with 14 bases between. Germline lookup yields CDR1 MNHNS and CDR2 SASEGT. The CDR3 is 15 amino acids. The DNA of the CDR3 is TGTGCCAGCAGTGAAGCCCCGGGAAGTGCCGATGGCTACACCTTC. It is translated as CASSEAPGSADGYTF.

This clonotype was found many times. The chain combines TRBV14 with TRBJ1-6, with D possibly matching TRBD1 (6 bases). In germline, CDR1 is SGHDN, CDR2 FVKESK. Trimming took 0 bases from V and 7 from J, leaving 7 bases between them. CDR3 length: 14 residues. The CDR3 sequence is CASSQETGNSPLHF. The CDR3 nucleotides read TGTGCCAGCAGCCAAGAGACAGGCAATTCACCCCTCCACTTT.

This chain uses TRBV18 with TRBJ1-1, with 8 bases identical to TRBD1. CDR3 length: 15 residues. V lost 5 bases, J lost 0 bases, and 5 bases stayed unmatched. Germline values: CDR1 KGHSH, CDR2 LQKENI. CDR3 sequence: CASSVGQGLNTEAFF. CDR3 coding DNA: TGTGCCAGCTCAGTCGGACAGGGACTGAACACTGAAGCTTTCTTT.

This clonotype was seen at least ten times. This chain joins TRBV6-6 and TRBJ1-5, with a possible D match to TRBD1 (5 bases). CDR3 size: 15 residues. The V end lost 2 bases, the J end lost 5 bases, and 13 bases lay between the germline ends. CDR1 MNHNY and CDR2 SVGAGI come from the germline V gene (reference sequence). This chain's CDR3 is CASSYDPGNYQPQHF. The CDR3 DNA follows: TGTGCCAGCAGTTACGACCCAGGGAACTATCAGCCCCAGCATTTT.

This clonotype has just a few counts. The chain carries TRBV29-1 and TRBJ2-3; D possibly corresponds to TRBD1 (6 bases). V was clipped by 3 bases and J by 1 base, with 23 bases between them. Germline V gene lookup returns CDR1 SQVTM and CDR2 ANQGSEA. The CDR3 consists of 18 residues. The CDR3 DNA reads TGCAGCGTTGATCAATTTATTAGACAGGCGATTCGCACAGATACGCAGTATTTT. Translation gives CSVDQFIRQAIRTDTQYF.

This clonotype was seen repeatedly, ten times or more. The CDR3 nucleotides are TGTGCCAGCAGCTACAGGTCAGGGTACTATGGCTACACCTTC. This encodes CASSYRSGYYGYTF. The chain combines TRBV7-7 with TRBJ1-2; D is perhaps TRBD1 (5 bases). V lost 4 bases to trimming and J lost 3 bases, with 12 bases between them. CDR3 size: 14 residues. The germline gives CDR1 SSHAT, CDR2 FNYEAQ (reference sequence). The full variable domain, in which reference TRBV7-7 and TRBJ1-2 provide the parts outside the CDR3, is GAGVSQSPRYKVTKRGQDVTLRCDPISSHATLYWYQQALGQGPEFLTYFNYEAQPDKSGLPSDRFSAERPEGSISTLTIQRTEQRDSAMYRCASSYRSGYYGYTFGSGTRLTVV.

This clonotype was recorded many times. V usage is TRBV25-1 and J usage is TRBJ2-7; 7 bases map to TRBD1. V trimming: 5 bases; J trimming: 3 bases; junction bases outside the gene matches: 10. The CDR3 spans 15 residues. The germline V gene has CDR1 MGHDK and CDR2 SYGVNS. The CDR3 nucleotides read TGTGCCAGCAGTCCACAGGACAGGACGAACTACGAGCAGTACTTC. The encoded protein is CASSPQDRTNYEQYF.

This clonotype was counted many times. The rearrangement links TRBV20-1 to TRBJ1-6; D perhaps matches TRBD1 (6 bases). The CDR3 runs 15 residues. The V gene's germline CDR1 is DFQATT and CDR2 SNEGSKA (reference sequence). The ends were cut back, 3 bases at V and 5 bases at J, with 14 bases in the middle. The CDR3 is CSARGQGINNSPLHF. The CDR3, as DNA: TGCAGTGCTAGGGGGCAGGGGATAAATAATTCACCCCTCCACTTT.

In its sample, this clonotype was seen many times. CDR3 sequence: CASSQEQGAGAYNEQFF. The CDR3, as DNA: TGTGCCAGCAGCCAAGAGCAGGGAGCGGGGGCATACAATGAGCAGTTCTTC. The rearrangement uses TRBV3-1 and TRBJ2-1, with TRBD2 matching 8 bases. The ends lost 0 bases at V and 4 bases at J; junction bases unmatched: 8. The germline V gene encodes CDR1 LGHDT and CDR2 YNNKEL (reference sequence). The CDR3 consists of 17 residues.

This clonotype has a handful of counts. The chain combines TRBV20-1 with TRBJ1-1, with a weak D call TRBD1 (5 bases). CDR1 and CDR2 (germline): DFQATT, SNEGSKA (reference sequence). Trimming left V 6 bases short and J 2 bases short, with 19 bases between. CDR3 length: 15 amino acids. CDR3 region: CSALSLDRTNTEAFF. Written as DNA, the CDR3 is TGCAGTGCGCTTTCCCTTGACAGAACAAACACTGAAGCTTTCTTT.

There are many counts of this clonotype. The chain employs TRBV7-2 and TRBJ2-3; D ambiguous. Trimming pared 3 bases from V and 2 bases from J, leaving 6 bases between. From germline, CDR1 is SGHTA and CDR2 FQGNSA. This CDR3 is 13 amino acids long. The CDR3 is CASSFAITDTQYF. DNA of the CDR3: TGTGCCAGCAGCTTCGCGATCACAGATACGCAGTATTTT. The whole variable domain, remainder taken from reference TRBV7-2 and TRBJ2-3, is GAGVSQSPSNKVTEKGKDVELRCDPISGHTALYWYRQSLGQGLEFLIYFQGNSAPDKSGLPSDRFSAERTGGSVSTLTIQRTQQEDSAVYLCASSFAITDTQYFGPGTRLTVL.

This clonotype was recorded a few times. V is TRBV20-1 and J is TRBJ2-1, with D perhaps TRBD2 (5 bases). The CDR3 sequence is 14 residues long. Germline loops: CDR1 DFQATT, CDR2 SNEGSKA (reference sequence). Trimming cost V 2 bases and J 3 bases, with 11 bases left between them. In DNA form, the CDR3 reads TGCAGTGCTAGACGGCTAGACTACTACAATGAGCAGTTCTTC. This sequence encodes CSARRLDYYNEQFF.

This chain uses TRBV19 with TRBJ2-1, with 8 bases fitting TRBD2. This CDR3 is 16 amino acids long. Germline CDR1 reads LNHDA; CDR2 reads SQIVND (reference sequence). V shed 5 bases, J shed 6 bases, and the junction held 12 bases outside the gene matches. Here the CDR3 DNA reads TGTGCCAGTAGTCCGGAGAAGCGGGAGAGGGTCAATGAGCAGTTCTTC. Translating gives CASSPEKRERVNEQFF.

The sample holds a few counts of this clonotype. The V call is TRBV10-3, the J call TRBJ2-4; D could derive from TRBD1 or TRBD2 (5 bases each). The germline V gene has CDR1 ENHRY and CDR2 SYGVKD. CDR3 length: 15 residues. Trimming cost V 0 bases and J 6 bases, with 12 bases left between them. The CDR3 is CAISESGTGGNIQYF. CDR3 bases: TGTGCCATCAGTGAGTCGGGCACTGGGGGAAACATTCAGTACTTC.

This clonotype was counted ten times or more. The chain joins TRBV28 to TRBJ2-7, with D perhaps TRBD1 or TRBD2 (5 bases each). V gave up 6 bases and J gave up 3 bases, with 15 bases separating them. The CDR3 spans 14 residues. CDR1 MDHEN and CDR2 SYDVKM come from the germline V gene. The CDR3 protein is CASRSALGGYEQYF. CDR3 sequence (DNA): TGTGCCAGCAGATCGGCCCTTGGGGGCTACGAGCAGTACTTC.